This TCR beta chain comes out of a study of technical replicates of blood from a handful of donors (dated by TCRdb to 2016 to 2017). As to this clone: Its target antigen remains unknown. Base qualities were left out, and no much larger clone turns up one base away.

The receptor library was made with the immunoSEQ multiplex PCR assay. Drawn from immuneACCESS, this table holds only the in-frame rearrangements with V and J called that TCRdb kept. Clones are partly lost; checked studies trace under half to an unresolved V gene and leave the rest unexplained. The sample has more than 13,000 clones on record, 80% of them singletons. The ten largest clones take up 10% to 15% of the sample. Ends trimmed: V by 4 bases, J by 2 bases; bases unmatched to a gene: 8. The CDR1 and CDR2 encoded by the germline V gene (reference sequence) are PRHDT and FYEKMQ. Measured from the cysteine to the phenylalanine, the CDR3 is 15 residues long. The DNA shown is the 45-base CDR3, in frame from base 1.

The chain couples TRBV13 to TRBJ2-7; 7 nucleotides in the junction match TRBD1. The sequence derives from a human donor in good health. The specimen sequenced was PBMCs. The sequenced DNA is TGTGCCAGCAGCTCCAGGGGGTTCCTTACCTACGAGCAGTACTTC. This translates into CASSSRGFLTYEQYF.